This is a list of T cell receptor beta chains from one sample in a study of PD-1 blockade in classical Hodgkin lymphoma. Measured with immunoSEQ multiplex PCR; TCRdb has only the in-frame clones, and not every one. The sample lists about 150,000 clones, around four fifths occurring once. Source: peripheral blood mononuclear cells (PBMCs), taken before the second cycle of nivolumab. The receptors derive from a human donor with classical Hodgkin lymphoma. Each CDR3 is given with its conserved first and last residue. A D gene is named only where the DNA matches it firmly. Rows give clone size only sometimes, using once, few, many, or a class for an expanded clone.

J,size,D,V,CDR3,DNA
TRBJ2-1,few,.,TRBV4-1,CASSQDWDTPRNEQFF,TGCGCCAGCAGCCAAGATTGGGACACCCCTCGGAATGAGCAGTTCTTC
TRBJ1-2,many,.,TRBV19,CASRAYGYTF,TGTGCCAGTAGGGCCTATGGCTACACCTTC
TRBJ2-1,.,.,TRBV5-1,CASSLDAGAGNEQFF,TGCGCCAGCAGCTTGGATGCGGGGGCGGGCAATGAGCAGTTCTTC
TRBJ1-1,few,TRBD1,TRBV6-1,CASSEWDRNTEAFF,TGTGCCAGCAGTGAATGGGACAGAAACACTGAAGCTTTCTTT
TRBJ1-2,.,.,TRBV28,CASSYYEEGYTF,TGTGCCAGCAGTTACTATGAGGAGGGCTACACCTTC
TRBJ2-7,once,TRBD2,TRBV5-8,CASSSSGSSYEQYF,TGTGCCAGCAGCTCTAGCGGGTCATCCTACGAGCAGTACTTC
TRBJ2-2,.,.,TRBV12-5,CASGFRSGELFF,TGTGCTAGTGGTTTCCGTTCCGGGGAGCTGTTTTTT
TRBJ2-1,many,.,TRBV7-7,CASSPTTGNEQFF,TGTGCCAGCAGCCCGACGACGGGCAATGAGCAGTTCTTC
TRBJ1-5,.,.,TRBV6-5,CASNLQGGDQPQHF,TGTGCCAGCAACCTTCAGGGAGGTGATCAGCCCCAGCATTTT
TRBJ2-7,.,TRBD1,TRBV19,CASSRQGALYEQYF,TGTGCCAGTAGTCGACAGGGGGCATTATACGAGCAGTACTTC
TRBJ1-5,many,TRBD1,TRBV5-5,CASSLERTGGRYSNQPQHF,TGTGCCAGCAGCTTGGAGAGGACAGGGGGCCGGTATAGCAATCAGCCCCAGCATTTT
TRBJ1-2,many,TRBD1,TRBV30,CAWSGTGDYGYTF,TGTGCCTGGAGTGGGACAGGGGACTATGGCTACACCTTC
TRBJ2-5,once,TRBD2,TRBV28,CASSIQREFQETQYF,TGTGCCAGCAGTATCCAGCGGGAATTCCAAGAGACCCAGTACTTC
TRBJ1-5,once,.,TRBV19,CASSIGGIGQPQHF,TGTGCCAGTAGTATCGGGGGGATTGGTCAGCCCCAGCATTTT
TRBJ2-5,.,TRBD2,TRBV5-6,CASSPFSSGGQETQYF,TGTGCCAGCAGCCCCTTCTCAAGCGGGGGGCAAGAGACCCAGTACTTC
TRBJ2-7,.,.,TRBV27,CASSSRDGRSYEQYF,TGTGCCAGCAGTTCGCGGGACGGTCGCTCCTACGAGCAGTACTTC
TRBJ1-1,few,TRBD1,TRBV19,CASRNPPGQANTEAFF,TGTGCCAGTAGAAACCCACCGGGACAGGCGAACACTGAAGCTTTCTTT
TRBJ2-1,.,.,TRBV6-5,CASKTQNRNNEQFF,TGTGCCAGCAAAACACAGAATCGTAACAATGAGCAGTTCTTC
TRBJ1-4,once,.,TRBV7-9,CASSHYRTATNEKLFF,TGTGCCAGCAGCCACTACCGGACAGCAACTAATGAAAAACTGTTTTTT
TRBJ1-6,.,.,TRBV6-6,CASSPRGGSNSPLHF,TGTGCCAGCAGTCCACGAGGGGGATCCAATTCACCCCTCCACTTT
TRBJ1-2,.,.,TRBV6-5,CASSRGTKDGYTF,TGTGCCAGCAGTCGGGGGACAAAGGATGGCTACACCTTC
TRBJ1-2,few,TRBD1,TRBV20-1,CSGTGTYGYTF,TGCAGTGGGACAGGGACCTATGGCTACACCTTC
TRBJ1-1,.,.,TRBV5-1,CASSSRAAPEAFF,TGCGCCAGCAGCTCCCGGGCAGCCCCTGAAGCTTTCTTT
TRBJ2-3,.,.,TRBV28,CASSLSLGGTDTQYF,TGTGCCAGCAGCCTCTCACTAGGGGGCACAGATACGCAGTATTTT
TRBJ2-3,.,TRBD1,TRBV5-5,CAGMDWDSATDTQYF,TGTGCCGGTATGGATTGGGACAGCGCCACAGATACGCAGTATTTT
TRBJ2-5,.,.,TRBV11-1,CASSLTVLPGETQYF,TGTGCCAGCAGCTTAACAGTCCTACCTGGGGAGACCCAGTACTTC
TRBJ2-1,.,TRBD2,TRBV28,CASRVWPDSGSSYNEQFF,TGTGCCAGCAGAGTGTGGCCTGACAGCGGGAGCTCCTACAATGAGCAGTTCTTC
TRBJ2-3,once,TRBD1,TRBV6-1,CASSRQGTDTQYF,TGTGCCAGCAGTCGACAGGGTACAGATACGCAGTATTTT
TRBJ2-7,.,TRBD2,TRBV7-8,CASSLGPPIAGGSYEQYF,TGTGCCAGCAGCTTAGGCCCCCCCATAGCGGGGGGTTCCTACGAGCAGTACTTC
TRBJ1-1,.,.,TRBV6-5,CASSFLAGLNTEAFF,TGTGCCAGCAGTTTCCTAGCAGGGCTGAACACTGAAGCTTTCTTT
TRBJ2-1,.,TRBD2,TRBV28,CASSQSTGTSGYNEQFF,TGTGCCAGCAGCCAATCGACCGGGACTAGCGGATACAATGAGCAGTTCTTC
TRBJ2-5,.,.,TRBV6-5,CASTNSGETQYF,TGTGCCAGCACCAACAGTGGGGAGACCCAGTACTTC
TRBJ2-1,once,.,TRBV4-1,CASSQLRNSHEQFF,TGCGCCAGCAGCCAATTACGAAACTCTCATGAGCAGTTCTTC
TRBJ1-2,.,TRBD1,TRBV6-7,CASRLTGTSNYGYTF,TGTGCCAGCAGGTTGACAGGGACCTCCAACTATGGCTACACCTTC
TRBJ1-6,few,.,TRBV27,CASSFDPQGSRSPLHF,TGTGCCAGCAGTTTTGACCCCCAGGGGAGTCGTTCACCCCTCCACTTT
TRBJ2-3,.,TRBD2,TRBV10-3,CAISEYTSGGRQYF,TGTGCCATCAGTGAGTACACTAGCGGGGGACGGCAGTATTTT
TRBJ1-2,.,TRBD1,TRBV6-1,CASDPGTGSYTF,TGTGCCAGCGATCCCGGGACAGGGTCCTACACCTTC
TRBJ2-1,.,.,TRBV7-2,CASSLSGAEYNEQFF,TGTGCCAGCAGCCTCAGTGGGGCAGAGTACAATGAGCAGTTCTTC
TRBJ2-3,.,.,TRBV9,CASSSEMVDPRDTQYF,TGTGCCAGCAGCTCCGAGATGGTAGACCCTAGGGATACGCAGTATTTT
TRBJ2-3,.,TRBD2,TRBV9,CASSRLAGPRPDTQYF,TGTGCCAGCAGCAGATTAGCGGGACCACGACCAGATACGCAGTATTTT
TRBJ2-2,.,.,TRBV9,CASSVDNQMNTGELFF,TGTGCCAGCAGCGTAGACAATCAGATGAACACCGGGGAGCTGTTTTTT
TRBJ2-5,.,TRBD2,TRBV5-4,CASSRTSGAQETQYF,TGTGCCAGCAGTCGCACTAGCGGAGCTCAAGAGACCCAGTACTTC
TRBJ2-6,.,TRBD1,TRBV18,CASTVQGTYGANVLTF,TGTGCCAGCACCGTACAGGGGACGTATGGGGCCAACGTCCTGACTTTC
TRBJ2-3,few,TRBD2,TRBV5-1,CASSPERASGGDTQYF,TGCGCCAGCAGCCCCGAGAGGGCTAGCGGGGGTGATACGCAGTATTTT
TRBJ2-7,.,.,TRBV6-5,CASSYLQGGEQYF,TGTGCCAGCAGTTACTTACAGGGTGGCGAGCAGTACTTC